Listed below are T cell receptor beta chains from one sample, sequenced in a study of molecular identifiers for immune sequencing clone quantification. Using its own MiXCR run on the PCR reads, TCRdb lists one record per CDR3 protein. Among 70,000 to 95,000 distinct CDR3 sequences listed, under 20% were seen once. Sequencing input: naive CD8+ T cells from blood, with Jurkat cell RNA spiked in. The source of these receptors is a human donor in good health. Some libraries in this study had Jurkat cell RNA spiked in. Each CDR3 is given with its conserved first and last residue. D genes are given only for firm matches. Clone size is not always given. Where it is, it says once, few, many or a class for expanded clones.

TRBJ1-1	15	NA	TRBV4-3	few	CASSQAHGFNTEAFF	TGCGCCAGCAGCCAAGCGCACGGTTTTAACACTGAAGCTTTCTTT
TRBJ2-1	17	TRBD2	TRBV28	many	CASSFALWREVVDEQFF	TGTGCCAGCAGTTTCGCTCTATGGCGGGAGGTAGTAGATGAGCAGTTCTTC
TRBJ2-7	14	NA	TRBV4-3	many	CASSQDVSSYEQYF	TGCGCCAGCAGCCAAGACGTGAGCTCCTACGAGCAGTACTTC
TRBJ2-7	13	NA	TRBV21-1	many	CASSTGVTYEQYF	TGTGCCAGCAGCACTGGGGTTACCTACGAGCAGTACTTC
TRBJ1-1	15	TRBD1	TRBV4-1	many	CASSATGGLNTEAFF	TGCGCCAGCAGCGCGACAGGGGGCTTGAACACTGAAGCTTTCTTT
TRBJ1-2	14	NA	TRBV7-8	many	CASSFPREPYGYTF	TGTGCCAGCAGCTTCCCCAGGGAACCGTATGGCTACACCTTC
TRBJ2-7	12	NA	TRBV6-5	many	CASSSYSYEQYF	TGTGCCAGCAGTTCCTACTCCTACGAGCAGTACTTC
TRBJ2-1	17	TRBD2	TRBV11-2	few	CASSLRTTSGDYNEQFF	TGTGCCAGCAGCTTACGGACGACTAGCGGGGATTACAATGAGCAGTTCTTC
TRBJ1-5	15	TRBD1	TRBV20-1	many	CSARTGANSNQPQHF	TGCAGTGCCAGGACAGGGGCGAATAGCAATCAGCCCCAGCATTTT
TRBJ1-1	14	NA	TRBV7-2	NA	CASSLVTVGIEAFF	TGTGCCAGCAGCTTAGTGACAGTCGGGATTGAAGCTTTCTTT
TRBJ1-1	13	TRBD1	TRBV6-2/TRBV6-3	many	CASTPTGDTEAFF	TGTGCCAGCACCCCGACAGGGGACACTGAAGCTTTCTTT
TRBJ2-1	15	TRBD1	TRBV7-6	many	CASSPDRGVYNEQFF	TGTGCCAGCAGCCCTGACAGGGGGGTTTACAATGAGCAGTTCTTC
TRBJ2-6	15	NA	TRBV9	NA	CASSPTGTGANVLTF	TGTGCCAGCAGCCCCACAGGGACTGGGGCCAACGTCCTGACTTTC
TRBJ1-4	15	NA	TRBV3-1	many	CASSQARSFNEKLFF	TGTGCCAGCAGCCAAGCTCGGAGCTTTAATGAAAAACTGTTTTTT
TRBJ2-3	12	NA	TRBV5-4	many	CASSSESDTQYF	TGTGCCAGCAGCTCAGAGTCAGATACGCAGTATTTT
TRBJ2-7	16	NA	TRBV4-3	NA	CASSQEGGGGPYEQYF	TGCGCCAGCAGCCAAGAGGGGGGCGGGGGCCCCTACGAGCAGTACTTC
TRBJ2-7	14	NA	TRBV20-1	many	CSARDQDGAYEQYF	TGCAGTGCTAGAGACCAGGACGGTGCCTACGAGCAGTACTTC
TRBJ2-7	20	NA	TRBV28	many	CASSLPLGGSGTGARYEQYF	TGTGCCAGCAGTTTGCCCCTTGGCGGTTCAGGGACCGGGGCTCGCTACGAGCAGTACTTC
TRBJ2-3	16	TRBD2	TRBV20-1	many	CSARGLAGVITDTQYF	TGCAGTGCTAGGGGGCTAGCGGGAGTGATCACAGATACGCAGTATTTT
TRBJ2-3	14	TRBD2	TRBV20-1	many	CSARELAGTDTQYF	TGCAGTGCTAGAGAACTAGCGGGCACAGATACGCAGTATTTT
TRBJ2-5	16	TRBD1	TRBV24-1	many	CATSDWGQRNGETQYF	TGTGCCACCAGTGATTGGGGACAGCGAAACGGAGAGACCCAGTACTTC
TRBJ2-7	15	TRBD1	TRBV12-3/TRBV12-4	many	CASSLAGTGIYEQYF	TGTGCCAGCAGTTTAGCTGGGACAGGTATCTACGAGCAGTACTTC
TRBJ1-5	14	TRBD1	TRBV20-1	many	CSARVRGFSQPQHF	TGCAGTGCTAGAGTCAGGGGGTTCAGTCAGCCCCAGCATTTT
TRBJ1-5	15	NA	TRBV15	many	CATSSENYSNQPQHF	TGTGCCACCAGCTCTGAAAATTATAGCAATCAGCCCCAGCATTTT
TRBJ2-1	10	NA	TRBV29-1	many	CSARGDEQFF	TGCAGCGCCAGAGGGGATGAGCAGTTCTTC
TRBJ2-2	14	NA	TRBV2	NA	CASIETLNTGELFF	TGTGCCAGCATTGAAACTCTGAACACCGGGGAGCTGTTTTTT
TRBJ2-2	14	NA	TRBV29-1	NA	CSVEGQGGTGELFF	TGCAGCGTTGAAGGACAGGGAGGGACCGGGGAGCTGTTTTTT
TRBJ2-5	15	TRBD2	TRBV7-6	many	CASSLTSGVIETQYF	TGTGCCAGCAGCTTGACTAGCGGAGTAATAGAGACCCAGTACTTC
TRBJ2-2	16	TRBD2	TRBV20-1	many	CSARDLALAGTGELFF	TGCAGTGCTAGAGACCTCGCGCTAGCGGGAACCGGGGAGCTGTTTTTT
TRBJ1-5	15	NA	TRBV20-1	many	CSARDFRQGNQPQHF	TGCAGTGCTAGAGATTTTCGACAGGGCAATCAGCCCCAGCATTTT
TRBJ1-5	14	NA	TRBV5-8	many	CASSFLRRNQPQHF	TGTGCCAGCAGCTTCTTAAGGCGCAATCAGCCCCAGCATTTT
TRBJ1-4	15	NA	TRBV9	many	CASSGHGAANEKLFF	TGTGCCAGCAGCGGACACGGGGCGGCTAATGAAAAACTGTTTTTT
TRBJ1-1	14	TRBD1	TRBV28	many	CASSLTGGGTEAFF	TGTGCCAGCAGTTTAACAGGGGGCGGCACTGAAGCTTTCTTT
TRBJ2-3	12	NA	TRBV6-2/TRBV6-3	many	CASTGGQDTQYF	TGTGCCAGCACCGGGGGTCAGGATACGCAGTATTTT
TRBJ2-3	10	NA	TRBV27	many	CASGDGTQYF	TGTGCCAGTGGGGATGGTACGCAGTATTTT
TRBJ2-2	15	TRBD1	TRBV9	many	CASSDGTGDTGELFF	TGTGCCAGCAGCGACGGGACAGGGGACACCGGGGAGCTGTTTTTT
TRBJ1-5	17	NA	TRBV7-9	many	CASSQSGGPTSNQPQHF	TGTGCCAGCAGCCAGAGTGGAGGACCAACTAGCAATCAGCCCCAGCATTTT
TRBJ2-2	17	NA	TRBV5-1	many	CASSLDPGTVNTGELFF	TGCGCCAGCAGCTTGGACCCCGGGACGGTGAACACCGGGGAGCTGTTTTTT
TRBJ2-3	16	NA	TRBV10-3	NA	CAISEPRGGGTDTQYF	TGTGCCATCAGTGAGCCCCGTGGCGGAGGCACAGATACGCAGTATTTT
TRBJ1-2	12	NA	TRBV27	many	CASSRDLYGYTF	TGTGCCAGCAGTCGAGACTTGTATGGCTACACCTTC
TRBJ2-2	14	NA	TRBV5-1	many	CASSLGPNTGELFF	TGCGCCAGCAGCTTGGGACCGAACACCGGGGAGCTGTTTTTT
TRBJ2-3	15	NA	TRBV7-3	many	CASSLTGGSTDTQYF	TGTGCCAGCAGCTTAACCGGGGGAAGCACAGATACGCAGTATTTT
TRBJ2-7	15	NA	TRBV19	NA	CASSIATRGYYEQYF	TGTGCCAGTAGTATTGCGACTAGGGGTTACTACGAGCAGTACTTC
TRBJ2-4	17	TRBD1	TRBV28	many	CASSPRGGPYVENIQYF	TGTGCCAGCAGTCCTCGAGGGGGCCCCTATGTTGAGAACATTCAGTACTTC
TRBJ1-2	14	NA	TRBV7-9	many	CASSPPGSYYGYTF	TGTGCCAGCAGCCCCCCAGGGAGTTACTATGGCTACACCTTC
TRBJ1-1	13	NA	TRBV29-1	NA	CSVGGTLDTEAFF	TGCAGCGTTGGGGGGACATTAGACACTGAAGCTTTCTTT
TRBJ2-3	13	NA	TRBV27	many	CASTPEIRNTQYF	TGTGCCAGCACCCCAGAAATTCGAAATACGCAGTATTTT
TRBJ1-2	16	NA	TRBV7-9	few	CASSSSTGSDRGGYTF	TGTGCCAGCAGCTCATCTACGGGATCGGATAGGGGCGGCTACACCTTC
TRBJ2-3	17	NA	TRBV6-5	many	CASSTLPAVASADTQYF	TGTGCCAGCAGCACGCTCCCGGCGGTCGCGAGCGCAGATACGCAGTATTTT
TRBJ1-4	15	TRBD1	TRBV9	many	CASSAGQGVLEKLFF	TGTGCCAGCAGCGCTGGACAGGGCGTACTAGAAAAACTGTTTTTT
TRBJ1-3	15	NA	TRBV2	once	CASRGRESSGNTIHF	TGTGCCAGCAGGGGAAGAGAAAGCTCTGGAAACACCATACATTTT
TRBJ2-5	16	TRBD2	TRBV10-1	many	CASSESGSGGLETQYF	TGCGCCAGCAGTGAGTCTGGTAGCGGGGGCTTAGAGACCCAGTACTTC
TRBJ2-1	14	TRBD1	TRBV5-1	many	CASSPRTGDNEQFF	TGCGCCAGCAGCCCGAGGACAGGAGACAATGAGCAGTTCTTC
TRBJ2-3	11	NA	TRBV4-1	many	CASSEADTQYF	TGCGCCAGCAGCGAAGCAGATACGCAGTATTTT
TRBJ1-4	16	NA	TRBV3-1	once	CASSTKAASLNEKLFF	TGTGCCAGCAGCACGAAAGCGGCCAGCCTTAATGAAAAACTGTTTTTT
TRBJ1-2	16	NA	TRBV19	many	CASSSLITGTNYGYTF	TGTGCCAGTAGTTCCTTAATTACCGGGACGAACTATGGCTACACCTTC